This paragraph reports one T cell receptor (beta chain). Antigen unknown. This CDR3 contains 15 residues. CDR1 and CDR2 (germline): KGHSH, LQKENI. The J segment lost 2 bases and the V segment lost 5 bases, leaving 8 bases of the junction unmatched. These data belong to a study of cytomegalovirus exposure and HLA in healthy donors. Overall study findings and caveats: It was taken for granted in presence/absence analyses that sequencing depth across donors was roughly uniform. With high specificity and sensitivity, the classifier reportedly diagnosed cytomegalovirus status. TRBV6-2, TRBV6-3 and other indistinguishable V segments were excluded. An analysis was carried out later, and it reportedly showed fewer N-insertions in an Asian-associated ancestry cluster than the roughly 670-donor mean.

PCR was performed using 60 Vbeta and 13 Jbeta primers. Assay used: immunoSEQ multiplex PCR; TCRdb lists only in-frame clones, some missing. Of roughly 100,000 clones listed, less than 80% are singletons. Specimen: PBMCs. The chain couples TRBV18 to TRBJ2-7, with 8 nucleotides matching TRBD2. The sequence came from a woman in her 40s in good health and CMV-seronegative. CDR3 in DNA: TGTGCCAGCTCATCCGGACTAGCTGGAGCCTACGAGCAGTACTTC. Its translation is CASSSGLAGAYEQYF.